The rows below give T cell receptor beta chains drawn from one sample of a study of identical twins. TCRdb passed the 5' RACE reads through MiXCR, listing each CDR3 protein once. The sample has about 520,000 distinct CDR3 sequences; less than 25% are singletons. These records were also assigned to another study, of T cells expressing NK-cell markers.

The sequencing sample was made of CD4+ T cells sorted from blood. The origin of the receptors is a woman aged 18-29 years in good health. Both conserved end residues are part of each CDR3. Each record gives: V gene, J gene, clone size, D gene, CDR3 DNA, CDR3 protein. A D gene is named only where the DNA matches it firmly. Not every row has a clone size; where given, it reads once, few, many or a size class.

TRBV7-2	TRBJ2-1	many	TRBD2	TGTGCCAGCAGCACCGGGGGGGCTAGGTTCGACAATGAGCAGTTCTTC	CASSTGGARFDNEQFF
TRBV29-1	TRBJ2-1	-	-	TGCAGCGTTGTAGAAACGGGCAATGAGCAGTTCTTC	CSVVETGNEQFF
TRBV6-1	TRBJ2-7	-	-	TGTGCCAGCCAAGACATAGCTGGAGGACCCGACGAGCAGTACTTC	CASQDIAGGPDEQYF
TRBV5-1	TRBJ1-4	-	TRBD1	TGCGCCAGCAGTTCGGACAGGGCTAATGAAGAACTGTTTTTT	CASSSDRANEELFF
TRBV5-1	TRBJ1-1	few	-	TGCGCCAGCAGCTTTCAGCACAGTTCGAACACTGAAGCTTTCTTT	CASSFQHSSNTEAFF
TRBV11-3	TRBJ2-1	few	-	TGTGCCAGCAGCTTATCCGGGACTGTAAACAATGAGCAGTTCTTC	CASSLSGTVNNEQFF
TRBV11-2	TRBJ2-5	-	-	TGTGCCAGCAGCCGGGAAGGGGCCCAGTACTTC	CASSREGAQYF
TRBV7-8	TRBJ2-1	many	TRBD2	TGTGCCAGCAGCTGGTGGACTAGCGGACCATACAATGAGCAGTTCTTC	CASSWWTSGPYNEQFF
TRBV7-2	TRBJ2-7	-	-	TGTGCCAGCAGCTTTGGGCCCGAGGGGGGCGAGCAGTACTTC	CASSFGPEGGEQYF
TRBV19	TRBJ2-1	few	-	TGTGCCAGTAGTATGGCAGAGTACAATGAGCAGTTCTTC	CASSMAEYNEQFF
TRBV5-1	TRBJ1-3	once	-	TGCGCCAGCAGCTTGGATGAGGGGCGCCGAGGAAACACCATATATTTT	CASSLDEGRRGNTIYF
TRBV18	TRBJ1-1	-	TRBD1	TGTGCCAGCTCACCGACAGGGGGCAGGGCTGAAGCTTTCTTT	CASSPTGGRAEAFF
TRBV12-3/TRBV12-4	TRBJ2-1	-	TRBD2	TGTGCCAGCAGTCGGAGCGGGATTCTCTACAATGAGCAGTTCTTC	CASSRSGILYNEQFF
TRBV20-1	TRBJ1-1	many	-	TGCAGTGCTAGAGGGGGGGGAGGACGCACTGAAGCTTTCTTT	CSARGGGGRTEAFF
TRBV5-1	TRBJ1-1	few	-	TGCGCCAGCAGCTTGTTGGGGGGTATGGGCACTGAAGCTTTCTTT	CASSLLGGMGTEAFF
TRBV10-3	TRBJ2-7	few	TRBD1	TGTGCCATCAGTGAGGGGACAGGTTACCACGAGCAGTACTTC	CAISEGTGYHEQYF
TRBV12-3/TRBV12-4	TRBJ2-6	many	-	TGTGCCAGCAGTGGCCAGGAATCCCCTGGGGCCAACGTCCTGACTTTC	CASSGQESPGANVLTF
TRBV7-6	TRBJ2-7	-	-	TGTGCCAGCAGTTCAACATTCCTGGGTCACGAGCAGTACTTC	CASSSTFLGHEQYF
TRBV18	TRBJ2-3	few	TRBD2	TGTGCCAGCTCACCCCCAGCGGGAGTCCGGAATCTGGCGCAGTATTTT	CASSPPAGVRNLAQYF
TRBV7-2	TRBJ2-7	few	-	TGTGCCAGCAGCTTCCGACCCTACAGCTCCTACGAGCAGTACTTC	CASSFRPYSSYEQYF
TRBV4-2	TRBJ2-5	few	TRBD2	TGTGCCAGCAGCCAAGGTACTAGCGGGAGAGGGGCCCAAGAGACCCAGTACTTC	CASSQGTSGRGAQETQYF
TRBV20-1	TRBJ2-7	few	-	TGCAGTGCCAGTAGTTCCCGCGAGCAGTACTTC	CSASSSREQYF
TRBV4-2	TRBJ1-2	-	TRBD1	TGTGCCAGCAGCCTTCCGGGACAGGGGAGGGGCTACACCTTC	CASSLPGQGRGYTF
TRBV9	TRBJ2-3	few	-	TGTGCCAGCAGCGGGACGAGCTTCGCAGATACGCAGTATTTT	CASSGTSFADTQYF
TRBV10-3	TRBJ1-2	few	-	TGTGCCACCACCGGGGAGGTCTATGGCTACACCTTC	CATTGEVYGYTF
TRBV5-1	TRBJ2-3	many	-	TGTGCCAGCAGTTCTTACACAGATACGCAGTATTTT	CASSSYTDTQYF
TRBV14	TRBJ1-1	few	TRBD1	TGTGCCAGCAGCCCGCGGAACAGGGGGGCCACTGAAGCTTTCTTT	CASSPRNRGATEAFF
TRBV20-1	TRBJ1-1	few	TRBD1	TGCAGTGCCCGGACAGGGGTGACAGCTTTCTTT	CSARTGVTAFF
TRBV7-2	TRBJ2-5	-	TRBD2	TGTGCCAGCAGCTTGATGACTAGCGCCGAGACCCAGTACTTC	CASSLMTSAETQYF
TRBV3-1	TRBJ2-7	few	-	TGTGCCAGCAGCCTCACCCGGGACTCCCACAACGAGCAGTACTTC	CASSLTRDSHNEQYF
TRBV20-1	TRBJ1-1	many	-	TGCAGTGCTAGTTTACAGGGGAACACTGAAGCTTTCTTT	CSASLQGNTEAFF
TRBV7-9	TRBJ2-1	-	TRBD2	TGTGCCAGCAGCCCCCCCGGGATAGCGGGGGAGTACAATGAGCAGTTCTTC	CASSPPGIAGEYNEQFF
TRBV29-1	TRBJ1-5	few	-	TGCAGCGTTGAGACGGGCAGCAATCAGCCCCAGCATTTT	CSVETGSNQPQHF
TRBV6-2/TRBV6-3	TRBJ2-2	few	TRBD2	TGTGCCAGCAGTTTCCAAGCGGGAGGTCCTCCCGGGGAGCTGTTTTTT	CASSFQAGGPPGELFF
TRBV5-1	TRBJ2-7	many	TRBD2	TGCGCCAGCAGCTTGGCTCGACTAGCGGGGGACGAGCAGTACTTC	CASSLARLAGDEQYF
TRBV10-3	TRBJ2-3	-	TRBD2	TGTGCCACCTGTCTAGCGGCTAGCACAGATACGCAGTATTTT	CATCLAASTDTQYF
TRBV28	TRBJ2-1	many	-	TGTGCCAGCAGACCGGGAAGCGTCATGACCAATGAGCAGTTCTTC	CASRPGSVMTNEQFF
TRBV12-3/TRBV12-4	TRBJ1-5	-	TRBD1	TGTGCCAGCAGTCCCGGACAGGGCGGGGGTCAGCCCCAGCATTTT	CASSPGQGGGQPQHF
TRBV6-1	TRBJ2-5	few	-	TGTGCCAGCGTCGGGGGAGCCCGAGAGACCCAGTACTTC	CASVGGARETQYF
TRBV3-1	TRBJ2-1	-	TRBD2	TGTGCCAGCAGCCAAAGGGGCGGGGGGTTCAATGAGCAGTTCTTC	CASSQRGGGFNEQFF
TRBV20-1	TRBJ2-7	few	-	TGCAGTGCTAGAGGGCAGGCGCCCTCCTACGAGCAGTACTTC	CSARGQAPSYEQYF
TRBV6-1	TRBJ2-1	-	TRBD2	TGTGCCAGCATCCTTATAGCGGGAGTGGATGAGCAGTTCTTC	CASILIAGVDEQFF
TRBV19	TRBJ1-2	-	TRBD1	TGTGCCAGTAGTACAGGGGGCGCTTACTATGGCTACACCTTC	CASSTGGAYYGYTF
TRBV2	TRBJ2-7	-	TRBD1	TGTGCCAGCAGCGGACAGGGGCTTATCTACGAGCAGTACTTC	CASSGQGLIYEQYF
TRBV6-1	TRBJ1-2	-	TRBD1	TGTGCCAGCAGTCCCTACAGGGGGTATGGCTACACCTTC	CASSPYRGYGYTF
TRBV12-5	TRBJ2-1	-	-	TGTGCTAGTGGTTTATGGGCCTACAATGAGCAGTTCTTC	CASGLWAYNEQFF
TRBV3-1	TRBJ2-6	-	TRBD1	TGTGCCAGCAGCCAAGACACTAAAAGGACAGGGGCAGGGGCCAACGTCCTGACTTTC	CASSQDTKRTGAGANVLTF